The 16 T cell receptor beta chains listed next were all sequenced from one sample in a study of PD-1 blockade in classical Hodgkin lymphoma (dated by TCRdb to the early 2020s). Explained via the paper, the time point label denotes: cycle 2 day 1 (C2D1) of nivolumab. Relapse after autologous stem cell transplantation had occurred in all trial patients, and cohorts A, B and C were distinguished by prior brentuximab vedotin exposure. The library was prepared using the immunoSEQ multiplex PCR assay. Drawn from immuneACCESS, this table holds only the in-frame rearrangements with V and J called that TCRdb kept. Clones are partly lost; checked studies trace under half to an unresolved V gene and leave the rest unexplained. In all, the sample holds about 66,000 clones, and 60% to 80% of those were seen once. The biggest ten clones account for approximately 8.4% of the sample. Material: peripheral blood mononuclear cells (PBMCs), obtained before the second cycle of nivolumab. The receptors were gathered from a human donor with classical Hodgkin lymphoma.

This chain uses TRBV29-1 with TRBJ1-4; 9 nucleotides match TRBD1. Per germline, CDR1 SQVTM and CDR2 ANQGSEA. The CDR3 totals 13 residues. Trimming removed 7 bases from V and 7 bases from J; junction bases left unmatched: 7. The CDR3 reads CSADRGSGEKLFF. CDR3 bases: TGCAGCGCCGACAGGGGGTCGGGTGAAAAACTGTTTTTT. The variable domain in full, completed from reference TRBV29-1 and TRBJ1-4, reads SAVISQKPSRDICQRGTSLTIQCQVDSQVTMMFWYRQQPGQSLTLIATANQGSEATYESGFVIDKFPISRPNLTFSTLTVSNMSPEDSSIYLCSADRGSGEKLFFGSGTQLSVL.

In its sample, this clone was seen once. The V gene is TRBV2, the J gene TRBJ2-4, with TRBD2 matching 13 bases. This CDR3 comprises 19 residues. Germline CDR1 and CDR2: SNHLY and FYNNEI. The V gene end was trimmed by 4 bases and the J gene end by 0 bases; junction bases not matched to a gene: 9. The CDR3 is CASSAELAGGVLAKNIQYF. CDR3 bases: TGTGCCAGCAGTGCCGAACTAGCGGGAGGGGTTTTAGCCAAAAACATTCAGTACTTC.

V usage is TRBV28 and J usage is TRBJ1-3, with a tentative D call TRBD1 (6 bases). Trimming took off 5 bases at V and 2 bases at J, with 16 bases between the two ends. The V gene's germline CDR1 is MDHEN and CDR2 SYDVKM. The CDR3 has 16 amino acids. CDR3 in amino acids: CASSTTIQGTGNTIYF. The CDR3 nucleotides are TGTGCCAGCAGTACCACTATACAGGGTACTGGAAACACCATATATTTT.

The gene calls are TRBV5-1 and TRBJ1-6; TRBD1 matches at 10 bases. The length of the CDR3 is 15 residues. Germline lookup yields CDR1 SGHRS and CDR2 YFSETQ. V shed 4 bases, J shed 7 bases, and the junction held 5 bases outside the gene matches. The chain's CDR3 is CASSAGQGLNSPLHF. The CDR3 DNA reads TGCGCCAGCAGCGCGGGACAGGGGCTAAATTCACCCCTCCACTTT.

This clone has a handful of counts. This sequence joins TRBV18 and TRBJ1-2; 9 bases match TRBD1. CDR3 size: 14 residues. Germline assignment: CDR1 KGHSH and CDR2 LQKENI. After removal of 3 bases from V and 12 bases from J, the junction contained 11 bases not matched to a gene. The DNA for the CDR3 is TGTGCCAGCTCACCTGTCCCGGGACAGGGAGGGGACACCTTC. Translated: CASSPVPGQGGDTF.

The rearrangement joins TRBV6-5 to TRBJ2-7; 7 nucleotides align to TRBD1. The CDR3 spans 13 residues. Germline V gives CDR1 MNHEY, CDR2 SVGAGI. V was pared by 8 bases and J by 2 bases, with 6 bases of the junction left unmatched. The DNA for the CDR3 is TGTGCCAGCGGTAACAGGGGACCCTACGAGCAGTACTTC. This encodes CASGNRGPYEQYF.

The V gene is TRBV19, the J gene TRBJ1-4; the D is unclear. The V gene lost 3 bases and the J gene lost 7 bases, with 9 bases spanning the gap. CDR1 and CDR2 (germline): LNHDA, SQIVND (reference sequence). The CDR3 is 13 residues long. The CDR3 sequence is CASSISLLEKLFF. The CDR3 region has the DNA TGTGCCAGTAGTATCAGCCTCCTTGAAAAACTGTTTTTT.

The chain uses TRBV28 and TRBJ1-2, with D uncertain. The CDR3 totals 13 residues. Trimming stripped 7 bases from V and 8 bases from J, with 17 bases between. Germline V lookup: CDR1 MDHEN, CDR2 SYDVKM. CDR3 DNA sequence: TGTGCCAGCATCCCTCCGGGCCAGTCCGGCTACACCTTC. Protein sequence: CASIPPGQSGYTF.

This clone was observed a handful of times. The V call is TRBV19, the J call TRBJ1-4; TRBD1 matches 9 bases. V lost 5 bases, J lost 8 bases, and 6 bases stayed unmatched. Germline loops: CDR1 LNHDA, CDR2 SQIVND (reference sequence). The CDR3 length is 14 residues. The CDR3 loop is CASSWGQGREKLFF. CDR3 coding DNA: TGTGCCAGTAGTTGGGGACAGGGAAGAGAAAAACTGTTTTTT.

The J gene is TRBJ1-1, the V gene TRBV28; 7 nucleotides align to TRBD1. This CDR3 comprises 14 residues. Trimming cost V 3 bases and J 5 bases; bases outside gene matches: 6. The V gene's germline CDR1 is MDHEN and CDR2 SYDVKM. The CDR3 spells CASSFEGARTEAFF. CDR3 nucleotides: TGTGCCAGCAGTTTTGAGGGGGCGCGAACTGAAGCTTTCTTT. Variable domain in full (rest from reference TRBV28 and TRBJ1-1): DVKVTQSSRYLVKRTGEKVFLECVQDMDHENMFWYRQDPGLGLRLIYFSYDVKMKEKGDIPEGYSVSREKKERFSLILESASTNQTSMYLCASSFEGARTEAFFGQGTRLTVV.

The chain uses TRBV10-2 and TRBJ2-1; D is possibly TRBD1 (5 bases). The V and J ends lost 11 bases and 0 bases respectively, with 17 bases between them. The germline CDR1 and CDR2 sequences are WSHSY and SAAADI. The CDR3 is 15 amino acids. The CDR3 protein is CAGAPTWSSYNEQFF. CDR3 DNA: TGCGCCGGGGCTCCGACTTGGAGCTCCTACAATGAGCAGTTCTTC.

The chain combines TRBV2 with TRBJ2-5, with D perhaps given as TRBD1 or TRBD2 (5 bases each). Germline-derived CDR1 and CDR2 are SNHLY and FYNNEI. Trimming took off 2 bases at V and 7 bases at J, with 8 bases between the two ends. The CDR3 length is 12 residues. CDR3 bases: TGTGCCAGCAGTGAAAGTGGGGGGACCCAGTACTTC. It specifies CASSESGGTQYF.

This sequence joins TRBV18 and TRBJ2-7; 9 positions match TRBD1. The V segment lost 6 bases and the J segment 6 bases; nucleotides outside the gene matches: 12. The CDR3 totals 15 residues. Germline-derived CDR1 and CDR2 are KGHSH and LQKENI. In DNA, the CDR3 is TGTGCCAGCTCCCGAGTCCGGGACAGGGTTTTCGAGCAGTACTTC. Amino acids: CASSRVRDRVFEQYF.

J is TRBJ1-5 and V is TRBV27, with unresolved D. Trimming pared 0 bases from V and 7 bases from J, leaving 10 bases between. Germline V gene data show CDR1 as MNHEY and CDR2 as SMNVEV (reference sequence). The CDR3 has 14 residues. The CDR3 DNA is TGTGCCAGCAGTTTATCGGGCGCAGGACAGCCCCAGCATTTT. It translates to CASSLSGAGQPQHF.

This clone was found a few times. The genes are TRBV29-1 and TRBJ1-1; weak D call: TRBD1 (6 bases). The CDR3 runs to 13 residues. V dropped 3 bases and J dropped 1 base, with 9 bases sitting between them. Germline V lookup: CDR1 SQVTM, CDR2 ANQGSEA. The CDR3 DNA reads as TGCAGCGTTGAGACAGGAACGAACACTGAAGCTTTCTTT. Amino acid sequence: CSVETGTNTEAFF.

J is TRBJ1-2 and V is TRBV11-2; D is unclear. Germline-derived CDR1 and CDR2 are SGHAT and FQNNGV. With 7 bases removed from V and 3 bases from J, the gap between germline ends came to 15 bases. The CDR3 totals 14 residues. CDR3 DNA sequence: TGTGCCAGCACCTTGGGCACAAGGTACTATGGCTACACCTTC. Residues: CASTLGTRYYGYTF.